A selection of T cell receptor beta chains follows, all from one sample in a study of technical replicates of blood from a few donors. Data came from immunoSEQ multiplex PCR; TCRdb stores just in-frame clones and leaves some out. The table has around 72,000 clones, about 90% seen once. The sequenced material came from T cells isolated from PBMCs. These receptors originate from a human donor in good health. The CDR3 runs from the conserved cysteine through the conserved F or W. Each record gives: CDR3 length, D gene, V gene, J gene, CDR3 DNA, CDR3 protein. A D gene is named only where the DNA matches it firmly.

len: 14
d_gene: NA
v_gene: TRBV19
j_gene: TRBJ2-7
CDR3nt: TGTGCCAGTAGTATAGCTGGAGTCTACTACGAGCAGTACTTC
CDR3aa: CASSIAGVYYEQYF

len: 15
d_gene: NA
v_gene: TRBV4-2
j_gene: TRBJ2-7
CDR3nt: TGTGCCAGCAGCCAAATCAGCGCTACCTCCTACGAGCAGTACTTC
CDR3aa: CASSQISATSYEQYF

len: 17
d_gene: NA
v_gene: TRBV6-1
j_gene: TRBJ2-1
CDR3nt: TGTGCCAGCAGTGAACTAGGTGGGACCGTGAGGGGGAATGAGCAGTTCTTC
CDR3aa: CASSELGGTVRGNEQFF

len: 19
d_gene: NA
v_gene: TRBV18
j_gene: TRBJ1-3
CDR3nt: TGTGCCAGCTCACTGAATTCAATTACAGGGTTGGGCTCTGGAAACACCATATATTTT
CDR3aa: CASSLNSITGLGSGNTIYF

len: 15
d_gene: TRBD2
v_gene: TRBV5-1
j_gene: TRBJ2-3
CDR3nt: TGCGCCAGCAGCTTTGTAGCGGGAGGGCCAGATACGCAGTATTTT
CDR3aa: CASSFVAGGPDTQYF

len: 15
d_gene: NA
v_gene: TRBV11-2
j_gene: TRBJ1-2
CDR3nt: TGTGCCAGCAGCCGACGGGGGGATACTAACTATGGCTACACCTTC
CDR3aa: CASSRRGDTNYGYTF

len: 16
d_gene: TRBD1
v_gene: TRBV5-1
j_gene: TRBJ2-3
CDR3nt: TGCGCCAGCAGCTTGGTGGGGACAGTAAATACAGATACGCAGTATTTT
CDR3aa: CASSLVGTVNTDTQYF

len: 16
d_gene: TRBD2
v_gene: TRBV10-1
j_gene: TRBJ2-5
CDR3nt: TGCGCCAGCAGTGAGACGCTAGCGGGAGCGGGGGAGACCCAGTACTTC
CDR3aa: CASSETLAGAGETQYF

len: 13
d_gene: NA
v_gene: TRBV30
j_gene: TRBJ1-3
CDR3nt: TGTGCCTGTTCGGACAGTTCTGGAAACACCATATATTTT
CDR3aa: CACSDSSGNTIYF

len: 13
d_gene: TRBD2
v_gene: TRBV30
j_gene: TRBJ2-7
CDR3nt: TGTGCCTGGAGTTCCGGACTAGAGTTCGAGCAGTACTTC
CDR3aa: CAWSSGLEFEQYF

len: 12
d_gene: NA
v_gene: TRBV29-1
j_gene: TRBJ2-1
CDR3nt: TGCAGCGGAAGGGGCTGGGACAATGAGCAGTTCTTC
CDR3aa: CSGRGWDNEQFF

len: 15
d_gene: TRBD1
v_gene: TRBV30
j_gene: TRBJ2-7
CDR3nt: TGTGCCTGGAGTGAAACCGGGACAGGGCCCTACGAGCAGTACTTC
CDR3aa: CAWSETGTGPYEQYF

len: 14
d_gene: TRBD1
v_gene: TRBV18
j_gene: TRBJ1-2
CDR3nt: TGTGCCAGCTCACTTGGGACAGCTAACTATGGCTACACCTTC
CDR3aa: CASSLGTANYGYTF